These 5 T cell receptor beta chains came from one sample sequenced in a study of naive CD8 T cells in extremely preterm neonates. Elective cesarean births at roughly 35-41 weeks, without labor or membrane rupture, supplied the cord blood. The protocol was immunoSEQ multiplex PCR, while the TCRdb copy is restricted to in-frame clones and leaves out a portion. The sample records under 7,000 clones, about 98% being singletons. Sequencing was carried out using naive CD8+ T cells from cord blood. Receptor source: a newborn in good health.

This sequence joins TRBV4-1 and TRBJ2-7, with D possibly being TRBD2 (5 bases). The V gene lost 8 bases and the J gene lost 2 bases, with 13 bases spanning the gap. The V gene's germline CDR1 is MGHRA and CDR2 YSYEKL. CDR3 length: 13 residues. CDR3 region: CASSIGSTYEQYF. The DNA of the CDR3 is TGCGCCAGCTCAATAGGGAGCACCTACGAGCAGTACTTC.

The V call is TRBV28, the J call TRBJ1-4; D possibly corresponds to TRBD1 (6 bases). Germline V gene data show CDR1 as MDHEN and CDR2 as SYDVKM. Trimming removed 6 bases from V and 8 bases from J, with 10 bases in between. The CDR3 runs 12 residues. Written as DNA, the CDR3 is TGTGCCAGCAGCAGGGGTGGGGAAAAACTGTTTTTT. It encodes CASSRGGEKLFF. Combining the CDR3 with reference TRBV28 and TRBJ1-4 gives the whole variable domain DVKVTQSSRYLVKRTGEKVFLECVQDMDHENMFWYRQDPGLGLRLIYFSYDVKMKEKGDIPEGYSVSREKKERFSLILESASTNQTSMYLCASSRGGEKLFFGSGTQLSVL.

The chain uses TRBV27 and TRBJ1-1; 8 bases match TRBD1. From germline, CDR1 is MNHEY and CDR2 SMNVEV (reference sequence). The CDR3 spans 15 residues. J was trimmed by 0 bases and V by 5 bases; bases with no gene match: 5. The CDR3 protein is CASSIGQGLNTEAFF. The CDR3 coding sequence is TGTGCCAGCAGTATCGGACAGGGATTGAACACTGAAGCTTTCTTT.

The rearrangement links TRBV7-9 to TRBJ2-7; D may be TRBD2 (7 bases). The CDR3 consists of 14 residues. The germline V and J ends were trimmed by 5 bases and 5 bases, with 16 bases remaining between them. The germline V gene has CDR1 SEHNR and CDR2 FQNEAQ (reference sequence). The DNA of the CDR3 is TGTGCCAGCAGCCCGGCGGGGGCCCCGCACGAGCAGTACTTC. Translating gives CASSPAGAPHEQYF.

The chain couples TRBV6-1 to TRBJ2-7, with D perhaps matching TRBD1 (5 bases). Trimming took off 2 bases at V and 5 bases at J, with 10 bases between the two ends. The CDR3 extends over 13 amino acids. Germline CDR1 is MNHNS and CDR2 is SASEGT. CDR3 sequence reads: CASSEWQGDEQYF. The CDR3 DNA is TGTGCCAGCAGTGAATGGCAGGGCGACGAGCAGTACTTC.